The present T cell receptor (beta chain) was sequenced within a study of monozygotic twins with cystic fibrosis. Study-wide background: Library input was around 3.1 micrograms of fragmented DNA, with about 15 PCR cycles. Study-wide results and limits: Clonality was generally low (median around 0.009), higher in the most severe patients. J usage was most co-twin-similar in 8 of 16 pairs, V in 13.

Of note for this clone: Its specificity is not known.

Profiled with immunoSEQ multiplex PCR; TCRdb holds only in-frame clones, not every one. This sample has about 17,000 clones, with approximately 96% found just once. This sequence was found in a girl aged 2-10 years with cystic fibrosis. The sequenced sample consisted of blood.

CDR3 nucleotide sequence: TGTGCCTGGAGAGGCCCGGACGGGAATCAGCCCCAGCATTTT. Translation gives CAWRGPDGNQPQHF. J is TRBJ1-5 and V is TRBV30, with D unresolved. Between the trimmed V and J ends, which lost 3 bases and 4 bases, there was a span of 13 bases. This CDR3 is 14 amino acids long. Per germline, CDR1 GTSNPN and CDR2 SVGIG (reference sequence). The complete variable domain, with remaining parts taken from reference TRBV30 and TRBJ1-5, reads SQTIHQWPATLVQPVGSPLSLECTVEGTSNPNLYWYRQAAGRGLQLLFYSVGIGQISSEVPQNLSASRPQDRQFILSSKKLLLSDSGFYLCAWRGPDGNQPQHFGDGTRLSIL.